This TCR beta chain was obtained from a study of PD-L1 blockade in urothelial cancer. The time point denotes: pretreatment peripheral blood. Looked up from germline, CDR1 is LGHNA and CDR2 is YNFKEQ. V trimming: 4 bases; J trimming: 2 bases; junction bases outside the gene matches: 5. CDR3 size: 16 residues. This clone was seen a single time. Its antigen is undetermined. The study's findings and limits: Durable-benefit cases showed more tumor-associated blood clone expansion at 3 weeks.

Profiled with immunoSEQ multiplex PCR; TCRdb holds only in-frame clones, not every one. The sample includes 130,000 or so clones, roughly 84% of them seen just once. The rearrangement links TRBV4-2 to TRBJ2-3, with 11 bases that match TRBD1. This clonotype was obtained from a man in his forties or fifties with urothelial cancer. The starting material was PBMCs, obtained around atezolizumab (anti-PD-L1) treatment. The CDR3 loop reads CASSPRTGGPTDTQYF. CDR3 DNA sequence: TGTGCCAGCAGCCCGAGGACAGGGGGCCCCACAGATACGCAGTATTTT.